A single TCR beta chain is shown here with its context. No antigen is known for it. It has no much larger one-base neighbor in the sample; base qualities were not kept. The cohort comprised 710 or so healthy bone marrow donors. All cohort members were sampled while nominally healthy, although unrecorded immune exposures were likely present. The donor was CMV seronegative and was included in the group of about 350 seronegative cohort members. Each donor provided a peripheral blood sample, and peripheral blood mononuclear cells were used for TCR beta sequencing. The Qiagen DNeasy Blood Extraction Kit was used to extract genomic DNA from the blood cell samples. This entry is derived from a study of cytomegalovirus exposure and HLA in healthy donors (dated by TCRdb to 2016 to 2017). Broadly, across the study: An earlier analysis of fewer than 750 of the donors reported about 300 Gb of sequence data and roughly 120 million unique TCR beta sequences obtained from about 200 million T cells. HLA typing covered class I and class II loci at four-digit resolution. Because of strong linkage in the cohort, roughly five DR-DQ haplotypes were treated as single units for association and clustering. An earlier analysis of around 580 of the donors used high-throughput TCR beta sequencing to judge whether each TCR beta V gene segment behaved as functional or pseudogenic. The study aimed to test whether signatures of past pathogen exposure could be identified by cataloging public T cell receptors. A separate validation cohort of over 95 different subjects was used in addition to the roughly 640-subject first cohort. Donor age, sex, ethnicity and CMV serostatus were compiled together with the repertoire data. Approximately 310 gigabases of sequencing data and approximately 85 million unique TCR sequences were included in an early release covering about 700 HLA-typed donors. A later analysis re-examined previously published TCR beta repertoires from just over 650 donors and added high-resolution HLA genotyping to investigate patterns of TCR occurrence. Typing coverage varied by locus: roughly 620-640 donors for A, B, C, DRB1 and DQB1; under 550 for DQA1; over 600 for DPA1; roughly 450 for DPB1. Rather than using new phenotypic data, the later analysis identified candidate immune exposures from TCR beta sequences and from how often those sequences occurred across donors. The study profiled the T cell repertoires of hundreds of subjects by immunosequencing and related them to cytomegalovirus serostatus. The study combined high-throughput TCR immunosequencing, statistical association of individual TCRs with disease status, and machine learning to predict cytomegalovirus infection status. All discovery cohort repertoires had been generated using a single sequencing platform. In a later genetic analysis, genome-wide SNP genotypes for about 55% of the roughly 670 donors were used, and that subset was treated as a discovery cohort. Among some 400 genotyped donors of the cohort, an average of approximately 250,000 unique TCR beta nucleotide sequences were sequenced per donor, 15% to 20% of them non-productive. Among the roughly 400 genotyped donors, approximately 76% belonged to the genetic ancestry cluster associated with self-reported Caucasian donors. General findings and caveats noted by the study authors: In a later analysis, most CMV-associated TCR beta chains were found to appear HLA-restricted, with HLA associations seemingly driven largely by CMV exposure. In a later analysis, several top co-occurrence clusters were reported to appear linked to parvovirus B19, influenza, CMV and Epstein-Barr virus. Only TCR beta chains were sequenced in this cohort, and the absence of alpha or paired-chain data limited detectable features. In an earlier analysis of about 550 of the donors, most TCR beta V segments were observed in productive rearrangements about 87% or about 30% of the time, broadly matching IMGT annotations. A further reported finding was that TCR beta sequences accurately predicted the HLA-A and HLA-B alleles for most subjects in the first cohort. A later analysis found that HLA-associated TCR beta chains were more clonally expanded and had lower generation probabilities than equally common non-associated chains. Strong co-occurrence of HLA alleles, especially DR and DQ, made assigning TCR associations to individual alleles difficult. Immune exposure information for the cohort was limited to CMV serostatus. Most TCR sequences were seen in very few donors, while some public TCRs were found in many individuals. Specific HLA alleles were associated with 15,000 to 20,000 TCR beta sequences at a false discovery rate of 0.05 in a later analysis. The authors suggested that the approach could potentially be extended to other disease states and immunological phenotypes. The sequencing pipeline was judged likely to have produced a cluster of highly shared sequence variants as a technical artifact. In a later analysis, TCR association rates were found to vary across HLA loci, with the most associated TCRs seen for DRB1 alleles and the fewest for HLA-C alleles. Correlated functional status among segregating V segments might be attributable to linkage disequilibrium, but an unknown experimental factor could not be ruled out. Because HLA typing was missing for some donors at each locus, association tests included only the typed subset. Sequencing depth was assumed to be roughly uniform across donors in the presence/absence analyses, though that assumption may not hold. The 87-base-pair reads could not distinguish some IMGT-functional V segments, including TRBV6-2 and TRBV6-3, so those segments were excluded. Compared with the roughly 710-donor mean, donors in an Asian-associated ancestry cluster had fewer N-insertions in productive TCRs, according to a later genetic analysis. An association between a missense DCLRE1C variant and V-gene and J-gene trimming of TCR beta chains was found in a later genetic analysis and replicated in an independent cohort. Because counts were too low, under 20 rarely observed V segments, including chromosome 9 orphons, were left out of the earlier analysis of about 620 of the donors. The study listed 150 to 200 TCR beta chains as associated with cytomegalovirus. A few of the identified cytomegalovirus-associated TCR beta chains were confirmed in vitro to be specific for cytomegalovirus antigens. The classifier was reported to diagnose cytomegalovirus status with high specificity and sensitivity in both the original cohort and the validation cohort.

Looking up the germline V gene (reference sequence) yields CDR1 LNHDA and CDR2 SQIVND. The CDR3 holds 13 amino acids from the cysteine to the phenylalanine. Kept here is only the CDR3 DNA, which spans 39 bases and is read in frame from base 1. The V end loses 4 bases and the J end loses 4 bases, and a stretch of 8 bases separates them. Library preparation was by the immunoSEQ multiplex PCR assay. A mixture of 60 forward primers for TCR Vbeta segments and 13 reverse primers for TCR Jbeta segments was used in the multiplex PCR. The CDR3 region of rearranged TCR beta genes was amplified from genomic DNA with a multiplex PCR assay. Amplified TCR beta libraries were sequenced as 87-base-pair reads on the Illumina HiSeq System. The original methods were these. In a later analysis, roughly 80 million unique TCR beta chains were counted across the approximately 670 repertoires, and around 10 million of these chains were shared by at least two donors. Raw reads were error-corrected and collapsed into unique sequences by a nearest-neighbor algorithm in which closely related sequences were merged to remove PCR and sequencing errors. To assign V, D and J gene segments, CDR3 sequences were aligned to IMGT reference sequences. For a sequence to be retained, a match of at least six nucleotides to both a V gene segment and a J gene segment was required. A rearrangement counted as productive if the CDR3 had no stop codons and remained in frame with V and J, and every other rearrangement counted as non-productive. CDR3 was defined according to IMGT convention as the region running from the second conserved V-encoded cysteine to the conserved J-encoded phenylalanine. Sequences without an unambiguous match to a single V gene segment were excluded from the earlier analysis of a few hundred of the donors. In an earlier analysis of several hundred of the donors, V segments were called functional above 56.7% productive rearrangements and were called segregating when the between-donor standard deviation exceeded 5%. To diagnose cytomegalovirus status from the catalog of TCR beta chain sequences, a statistical classification framework was built. V and J gene assignment, in a later analysis, came from comparing TCR nucleotide sequences with IMGT/GENE-DB human TR gene sequences. The TCRdist pipeline was used in a later analysis to assign CDR3 sequences and most-parsimonious VDJ recombination scenarios. In a later analysis, every TCR beta chain was defined by the combination of its CDR3 amino acid sequence and its V-gene family, and reads without a unique V-gene family were dropped. To address suspected cross-contamination and a sequencing artifact, a later analysis removed several hundred highly shared, low-generation-probability nucleotide sequences. In a later analysis, a clonal expansion index was calculated for each public chain from normalized within-repertoire ranks of inferred template counts. Generation probabilities in a later analysis came from a VDJ recombination model fitted to out-of-frame rearrangements, and those results were checked against IGoR. A later analysis scored TCR-TCR, TCR-HLA and TCR-CMV co-occurrence with hypergeometric tests, applying a repertoire-size bias correction to TCR pairs. To estimate false discovery rates, a later analysis permuted the HLA or CMV assignments 20 times. In a later analysis, co-occurring TCRs were grouped with DBSCAN, and TCRdist sequence similarity was added when clustering was performed within HLA-allele-positive subsets. For co-occurrence clustering, repertoires with fewer than 30,000 or more than 120,000 public chains were excluded, along with a handful of repertoires with anomalous nucleotide sharing. The source is immuneACCESS, and TCRdb retained only in-frame sequences with V and J called. Part of the clones is not carried over; for the studies checked, unresolved V genes explain less than half of this, and the remainder is unexplained. V and J calls and clone size follow that table, whereas D and trimming were derived from the DNA. The sample table records about 120,000 clones; about two thirds of these occur just once. In total, the top ten clones hold approximately 3.8% of the sample.

The V and J genes are TRBV19 and TRBJ1-5, with no reliable assignment of the D segment. Sequencing was done on a sample of PBMCs. This TCR derives from a man aged 30 to 45 in good health and CMV-seronegative. DNA sequence: TGTGCCAGTAGTACTATGGTAAATCAGCCCCAGCATTTT. The encoded protein is CASSTMVNQPQHF.